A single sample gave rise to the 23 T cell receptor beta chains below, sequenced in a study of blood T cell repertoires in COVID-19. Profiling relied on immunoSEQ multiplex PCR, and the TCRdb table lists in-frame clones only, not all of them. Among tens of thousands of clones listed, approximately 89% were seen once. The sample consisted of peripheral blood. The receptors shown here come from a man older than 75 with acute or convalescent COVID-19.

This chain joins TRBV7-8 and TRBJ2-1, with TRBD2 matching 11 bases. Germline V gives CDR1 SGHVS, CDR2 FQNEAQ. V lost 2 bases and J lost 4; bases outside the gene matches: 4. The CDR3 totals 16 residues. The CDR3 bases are TGTGCCAGCAGCTTATTAGCGGGAGGGCCATACAATGAGCAGTTCTTC. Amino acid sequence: CASSLLAGGPYNEQFF.

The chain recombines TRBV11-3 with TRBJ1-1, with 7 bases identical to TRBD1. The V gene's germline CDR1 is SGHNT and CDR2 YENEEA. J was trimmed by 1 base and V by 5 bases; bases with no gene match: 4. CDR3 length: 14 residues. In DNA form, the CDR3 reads TGTGCCAGCAGCAGACAGGGTTCGAACACTGAAGCTTTCTTT. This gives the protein CASSRQGSNTEAFF.

CDR3 nucleotide sequence: TGTGCCAGCTCACCATCAAGCGGGAGGAGTGAGACCCAGTACTTC. Protein product: CASSPSSGRSETQYF. The chain links TRBV18 to TRBJ2-5; 9 positions agree with TRBD2. The germline CDR1 and CDR2 sequences are KGHSH and LQKENI. V gave up 2 bases and J gave up 5 bases; unmatched junction bases: 6. The CDR3 contains 15 residues. Drawing the rest from reference TRBV18 and TRBJ2-5, the complete variable domain is NAGVMQNPRHLVRRRGQEARLRCSPMKGHSHVYWYRQLPEEGLKFMVYLQKENIIDESGMPKERFSAEFPKEGPSILRIQQVVRGDSAAYFCASSPSSGRSETQYFGPGTRLLVL.

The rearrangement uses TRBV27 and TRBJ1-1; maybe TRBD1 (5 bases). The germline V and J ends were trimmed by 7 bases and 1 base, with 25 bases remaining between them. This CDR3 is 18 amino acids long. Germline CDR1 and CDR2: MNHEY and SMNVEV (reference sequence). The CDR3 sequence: CASIGTRAPGLPNTEAFF. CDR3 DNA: TGTGCCAGCATTGGTACACGGGCCCCGGGACTCCCGAACACTGAAGCTTTCTTT.

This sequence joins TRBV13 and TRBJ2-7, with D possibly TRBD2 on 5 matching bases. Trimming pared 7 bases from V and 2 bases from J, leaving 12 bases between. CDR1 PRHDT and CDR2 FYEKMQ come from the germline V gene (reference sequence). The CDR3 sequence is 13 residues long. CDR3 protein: CASTKRETYEQYF. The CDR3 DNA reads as TGTGCCAGCACCAAGAGGGAAACCTACGAGCAGTACTTC.

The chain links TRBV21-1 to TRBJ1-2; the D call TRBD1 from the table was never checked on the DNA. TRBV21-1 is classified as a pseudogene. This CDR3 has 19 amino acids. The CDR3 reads CASSKGPNGTAKGNYGYTF. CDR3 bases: TGTGCCAGCAGCAAAGGTCCAAACGGAACGGCGAAGGGGAACTATGGCTACACCTTC.

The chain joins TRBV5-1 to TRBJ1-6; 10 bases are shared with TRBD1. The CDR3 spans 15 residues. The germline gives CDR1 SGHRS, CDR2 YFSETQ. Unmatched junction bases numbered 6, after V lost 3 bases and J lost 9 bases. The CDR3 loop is CASSSGTGETSPLHF. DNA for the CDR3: TGCGCCAGCAGCTCCGGGACAGGGGAAACTTCACCCCTCCACTTT.

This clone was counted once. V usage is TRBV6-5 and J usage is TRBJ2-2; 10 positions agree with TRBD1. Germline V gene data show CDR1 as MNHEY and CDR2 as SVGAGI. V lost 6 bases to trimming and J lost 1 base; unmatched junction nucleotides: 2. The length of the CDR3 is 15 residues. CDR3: CASSRTGGNTGELFF. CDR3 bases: TGTGCCAGCAGCAGGACAGGGGGGAACACCGGGGAGCTGTTTTTT.

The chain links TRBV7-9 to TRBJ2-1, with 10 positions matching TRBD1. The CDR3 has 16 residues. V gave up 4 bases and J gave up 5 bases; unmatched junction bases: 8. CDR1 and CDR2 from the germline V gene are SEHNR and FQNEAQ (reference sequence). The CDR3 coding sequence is TGTGCCAGCAGCTCCTATCCGGGACAGGGGAACAATGAGCAGTTCTTC. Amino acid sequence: CASSSYPGQGNNEQFF.

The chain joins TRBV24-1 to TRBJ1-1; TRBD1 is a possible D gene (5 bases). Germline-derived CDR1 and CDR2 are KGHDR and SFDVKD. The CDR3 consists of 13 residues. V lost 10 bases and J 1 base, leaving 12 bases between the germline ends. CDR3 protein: CATDTGPNTEAFF. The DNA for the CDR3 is TGTGCCACGGACACAGGACCGAACACTGAAGCTTTCTTT.

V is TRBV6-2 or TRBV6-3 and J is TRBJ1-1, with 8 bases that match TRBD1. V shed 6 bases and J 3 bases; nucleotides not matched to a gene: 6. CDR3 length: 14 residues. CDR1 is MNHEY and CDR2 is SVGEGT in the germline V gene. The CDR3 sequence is CASSRPTGDTEAFF. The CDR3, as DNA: TGTGCCAGCAGCCGACCGACAGGGGACACTGAAGCTTTCTTT.

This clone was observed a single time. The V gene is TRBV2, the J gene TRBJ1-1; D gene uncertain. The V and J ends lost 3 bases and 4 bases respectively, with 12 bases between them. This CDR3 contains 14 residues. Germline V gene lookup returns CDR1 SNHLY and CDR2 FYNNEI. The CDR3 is CASSDFWAGTEAFF. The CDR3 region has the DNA TGTGCCAGCAGTGATTTTTGGGCGGGCACTGAAGCTTTCTTT.

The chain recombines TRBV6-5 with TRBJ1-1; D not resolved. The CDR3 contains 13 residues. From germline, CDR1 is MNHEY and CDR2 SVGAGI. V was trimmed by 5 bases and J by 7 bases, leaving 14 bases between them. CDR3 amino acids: CASSRGLGLEAFF. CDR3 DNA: TGTGCCAGCAGTAGAGGGTTAGGACTTGAAGCTTTCTTT.

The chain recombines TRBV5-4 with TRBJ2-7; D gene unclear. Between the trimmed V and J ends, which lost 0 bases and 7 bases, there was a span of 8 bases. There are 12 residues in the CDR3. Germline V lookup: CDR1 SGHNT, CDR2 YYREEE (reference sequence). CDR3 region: CASSLALQEQYF. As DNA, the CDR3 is TGTGCCAGCAGCTTGGCGTTACAGGAGCAGTACTTC.

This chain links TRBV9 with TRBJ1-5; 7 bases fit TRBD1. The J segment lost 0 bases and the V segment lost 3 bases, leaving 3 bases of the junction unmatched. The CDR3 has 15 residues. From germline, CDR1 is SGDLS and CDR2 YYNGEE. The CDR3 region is CASSAGQASNQPQHF. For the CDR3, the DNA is TGTGCCAGCAGCGCCGGACAGGCTAGCAATCAGCCCCAGCATTTT.

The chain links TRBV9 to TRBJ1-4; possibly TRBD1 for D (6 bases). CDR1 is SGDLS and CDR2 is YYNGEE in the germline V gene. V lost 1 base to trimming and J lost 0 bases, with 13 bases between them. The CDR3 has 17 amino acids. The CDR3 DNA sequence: TGTGCCAGCAGCGTATCGACAGGTCTTGCAACTAATGAAAAACTGTTTTTT. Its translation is CASSVSTGLATNEKLFF.

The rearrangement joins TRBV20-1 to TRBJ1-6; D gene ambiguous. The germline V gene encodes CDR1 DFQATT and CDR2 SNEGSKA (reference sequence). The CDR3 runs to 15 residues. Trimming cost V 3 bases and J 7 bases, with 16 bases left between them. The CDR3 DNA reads TGCAGTGCTAGTGCACGGTCTGTTACCAATTCACCCCTCCACTTT. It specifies CSASARSVTNSPLHF.

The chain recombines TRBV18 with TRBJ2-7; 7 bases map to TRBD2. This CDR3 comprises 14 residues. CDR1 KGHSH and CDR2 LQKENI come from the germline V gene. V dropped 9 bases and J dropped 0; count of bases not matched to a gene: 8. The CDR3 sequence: CASFSGSSSYEQYF. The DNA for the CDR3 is TGTGCCAGTTTTAGCGGGTCCAGCTCCTACGAGCAGTACTTC.

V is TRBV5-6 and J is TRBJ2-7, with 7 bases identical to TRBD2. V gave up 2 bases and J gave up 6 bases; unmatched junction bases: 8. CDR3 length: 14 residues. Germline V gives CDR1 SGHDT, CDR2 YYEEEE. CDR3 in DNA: TGTGCCAGCAGCTTTCGGCGGGAGCTAGGCGAGCAGTACTTC. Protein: CASSFRRELGEQYF.

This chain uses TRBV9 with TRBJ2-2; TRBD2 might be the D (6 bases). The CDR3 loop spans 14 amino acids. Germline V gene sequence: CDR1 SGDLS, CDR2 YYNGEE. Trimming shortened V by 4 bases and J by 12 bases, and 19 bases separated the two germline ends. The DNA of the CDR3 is TGTGCCAGCAGCTCCACCCCGGAGGGGCACAAGCTGTTTTTT. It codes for CASSSTPEGHKLFF.

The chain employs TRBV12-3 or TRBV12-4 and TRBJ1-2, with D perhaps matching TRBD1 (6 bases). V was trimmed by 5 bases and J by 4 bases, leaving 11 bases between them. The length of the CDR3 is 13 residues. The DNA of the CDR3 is TGTGCCAGCAGTAGTTACAGGGTCTATGGCTACACCTTC. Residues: CASSSYRVYGYTF.

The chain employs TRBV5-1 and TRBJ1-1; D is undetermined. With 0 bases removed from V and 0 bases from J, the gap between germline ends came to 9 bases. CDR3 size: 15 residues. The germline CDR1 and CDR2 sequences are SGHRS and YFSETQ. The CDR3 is CASSLVRGMNTEAFF. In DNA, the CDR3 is TGCGCCAGCAGCTTGGTTCGGGGAATGAACACTGAAGCTTTCTTT.

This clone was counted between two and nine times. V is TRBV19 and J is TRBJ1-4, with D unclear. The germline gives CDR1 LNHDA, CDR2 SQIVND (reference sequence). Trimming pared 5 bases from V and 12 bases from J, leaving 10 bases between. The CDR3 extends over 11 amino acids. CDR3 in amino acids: CASSPSSELFF. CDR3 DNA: TGTGCCAGTAGTCCGTCGTCGGAACTGTTTTTT.